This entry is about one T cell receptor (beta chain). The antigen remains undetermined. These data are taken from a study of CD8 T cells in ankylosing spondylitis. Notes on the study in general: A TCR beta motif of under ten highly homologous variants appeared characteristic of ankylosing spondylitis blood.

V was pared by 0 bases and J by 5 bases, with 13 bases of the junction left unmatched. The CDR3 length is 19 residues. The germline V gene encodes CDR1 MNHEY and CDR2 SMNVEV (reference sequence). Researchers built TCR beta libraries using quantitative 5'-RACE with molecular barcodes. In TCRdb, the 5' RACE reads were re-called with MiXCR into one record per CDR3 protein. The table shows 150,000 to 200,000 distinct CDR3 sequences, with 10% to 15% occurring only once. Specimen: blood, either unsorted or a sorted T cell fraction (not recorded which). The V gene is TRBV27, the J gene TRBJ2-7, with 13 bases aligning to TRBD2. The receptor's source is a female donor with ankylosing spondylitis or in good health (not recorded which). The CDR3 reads CASSLSPRTSGSILHEQYF. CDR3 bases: TGTGCCAGCAGTTTATCCCCCAGGACTAGCGGGAGCATTCTCCACGAGCAGTACTTC.